Presented here are 23 T cell receptor beta chains from one specimen sequenced in a study of T cell changes during pregnancy in multiple sclerosis. Method: immunoSEQ multiplex PCR; TCRdb's copy keeps in-frame clones and lacks some. The sample includes under 40,000 clones, 92% of them seen just once. The sequences come from CD8+ T cells from peripheral blood mononuclear cells, collected before pregnancy. These receptors were taken from a female donor with multiple sclerosis, enrolled in a pregnancy study.

This chain joins TRBV27 and TRBJ2-2, with 8 nucleotides matching TRBD2. Trimming removed 8 bases from V and 5 bases from J; junction bases left unmatched: 4. The CDR3 sequence is 13 residues long. The germline V gene encodes CDR1 MNHEY and CDR2 SMNVEV (reference sequence). CDR3 protein: CASVGGRTGELFF. In DNA, the CDR3 is TGTGCCAGCGTGGGCGGGAGGACCGGGGAGCTGTTTTTT.

This rearrangement joins TRBV28 to TRBJ1-1; TRBD1 is a possible D gene (6 bases). This CDR3 region has 14 residues. Germline V gives CDR1 MDHEN, CDR2 SYDVKM. V was pared by 5 bases and J by 7 bases, with 17 bases between. This chain's CDR3 is CASSHQGGRGEAFF. CDR3 nucleotides: TGTGCCAGCAGTCACCAAGGGGGTCGGGGTGAAGCTTTCTTT.

Of note for this clone: The same CDR3 arises from other DNA sequences in this sample as well. CDR3 residues: CASSISSNQPQHF. CDR3 coding DNA: TGTGCCAGTAGTATAAGCTCCAATCAGCCCCAGCATTTT. The chain joins TRBV19 to TRBJ1-5; D not certain. The V gene's germline CDR1 is LNHDA and CDR2 SQIVND (reference sequence). The ends were cut back, 2 bases at V and 3 bases at J, with 5 bases in the middle. The CDR3 consists of 13 residues.

The chain is built from TRBV5-6 and TRBJ1-4; tentatively, D is TRBD1 (5 bases). The CDR3 is 14 amino acids. CDR1 SGHDT and CDR2 YYEEEE come from the germline V gene. The germline V and J ends were trimmed by 0 bases and 4 bases, with 7 bases remaining between them. CDR3 in amino acids: CASSLVQGNEKLFF. Here the CDR3 DNA reads TGTGCCAGCAGCTTGGTCCAGGGTAATGAAAAACTGTTTTTT.

In nucleotides, the CDR3 is TGTGCCAGCAGCGGTAGCGGGAGCACAGATACGCAGTATTTT. Encoded protein: CASSGSGSTDTQYF. The chain has TRBV9 and TRBJ2-3, with 7 nucleotides matching TRBD2. The J segment lost 0 bases and the V segment lost 3 bases, leaving 1 base of the junction unmatched. Germline CDR1 reads SGDLS; CDR2 reads YYNGEE. The length of the CDR3 is 14 residues.

The chain employs TRBV28 and TRBJ1-4; D is possibly TRBD1 (6 bases). Trimming took 3 bases from V and 8 from J, leaving 10 bases between them. This CDR3 has 13 residues. Germline loops: CDR1 MDHEN, CDR2 SYDVKM. In nucleotides, the CDR3 is TGTGCCAGCAGTTTCAGGGACATAGAAAAACTGTTTTTT. This translates into CASSFRDIEKLFF.

The chain couples TRBV29-1 to TRBJ1-6; 9 bases line up with TRBD1. V shed 6 bases, J shed 10 bases, and the junction held 7 bases outside the gene matches. CDR3 length: 13 amino acids. Per the germline V gene, CDR1 is SQVTM and CDR2 is ANQGSEA. The CDR3 DNA is TGCAGCGTCGGGAGGACAGGGGAGTCACCCCTCCACTTT. Its protein product is CSVGRTGESPLHF. Using reference TRBV29-1 and TRBJ1-6 for the parts outside the CDR3, the full variable domain is SAVISQKPSRDICQRGTSLTIQCQVDSQVTMMFWYRQQPGQSLTLIATANQGSEATYESGFVIDKFPISRPNLTFSTLTVSNMSPEDSSIYLCSVGRTGESPLHFGNGTRLTVT.

The gene calls are TRBV27 and TRBJ1-3; D unresolved. V shed 5 bases and J shed 4 bases, with 12 bases lying between them. Germline CDR1 MNHEY, CDR2 SMNVEV (reference sequence). CDR3 length: 14 residues. CDR3 loop: CASSPGRSGNTIYF. DNA for the CDR3: TGTGCCAGCAGTCCGGGTCGATCGGGAAACACCATATATTTT.

The chain carries TRBV9 and TRBJ2-1; TRBD2 agrees at 7 bases. This CDR3 contains 15 residues. Looked up from germline, CDR1 is SGDLS and CDR2 is YYNGEE. Trimming removed 3 bases from V and 9 bases from J; junction bases left unmatched: 12. The CDR3 DNA reads TGTGCCAGCAGCGATAACGGGGACTACGGTGCTGAGCAGTTCTTC. Translating it yields CASSDNGDYGAEQFF. Full variable domain (outside the CDR3, taken from reference TRBV9 and TRBJ2-1): DSGVTQTPKHLITATGQRVTLRCSPRSGDLSVYWYQQSLDQGLQFLIQYYNGEERAKGNILERFSAQQFPDLHSELNLSSLELGDSALYFCASSDNGDYGAEQFFGPGTRLTVL.

This sequence joins TRBV18 and TRBJ1-2, with 7 bases identical to TRBD1. After removal of 6 bases from V and 1 base from J, the junction contained 8 bases not matched to a gene. Germline CDR1 KGHSH, CDR2 LQKENI. This CDR3 has 15 amino acids. This CDR3 reads CASSPGQQINYGYTF. DNA of the CDR3: TGTGCCAGCTCCCCGGGACAGCAAATTAACTATGGCTACACCTTC.

The chain carries TRBV6-1 and TRBJ1-2, with 8 bases fitting TRBD1. The trim removed 4 bases at V and 5 bases at J, leaving 12 bases unmatched. Germline V gene data show CDR1 as MNHNS and CDR2 as SASEGT. The CDR3 contains 16 residues. The CDR3 loop is CASSGNRQGRPYGYTF. CDR3 bases: TGTGCCAGCAGTGGGAATAGACAGGGGAGACCGTATGGCTACACCTTC.

The rearrangement joins TRBV5-6 to TRBJ1-5; no clear D. Trimming shortened V by 0 bases and J by 4 bases, and 8 bases separated the two germline ends. The CDR3 covers 14 residues. Per the germline V gene, CDR1 is SGHDT and CDR2 is YYEEEE. CDR3 sequence reads: CASSLVAGNQPQHF. DNA for the CDR3: TGTGCCAGCAGCTTGGTTGCGGGGAATCAGCCCCAGCATTTT.

The rearrangement uses TRBV10-1 and TRBJ2-7, with 14 bases identical to TRBD2. V lost 9 bases to trimming and J lost 5 bases; unmatched junction nucleotides: 3. This CDR3 is 13 amino acids long. Germline V gene data show CDR1 as WNHNN and CDR2 as SYGVQD (reference sequence). The CDR3 coding sequence is TGCGCCAGACCGGGACTAGCGGGAGACGAGCAGTACTTC. It yields the protein CARPGLAGDEQYF.

The V and J genes are TRBV27 and TRBJ2-7; the D gene is possibly TRBD1 (5 bases). CDR1 and CDR2 from the germline V gene are MNHEY and SMNVEV (reference sequence). This CDR3 spans 11 amino acids. V lost 6 bases and J 6 bases, leaving 9 bases between the germline ends. The CDR3, as DNA: TGTGCCAGCAGGGGGCAGGCCGAGCAGTACTTC. Amino acids: CASRGQAEQYF.

This sequence joins TRBV9 and TRBJ2-7; a weak D match, TRBD2 (8 bases). CDR1 and CDR2 (germline): SGDLS, YYNGEE. The V end lost 4 bases, the J end lost 3 bases, and 20 bases lay between the germline ends. The CDR3 runs 16 residues. CDR3 protein: CASSQGGGRNIYEQYF. The CDR3 DNA is TGTGCCAGCAGCCAGGGGGGCGGGAGGAATATCTACGAGCAGTACTTC.

The chain has TRBV27 and TRBJ1-5; D is ambiguous. Trimming cost V 5 bases and J 1 base, with 9 bases left between them. The germline V gene has CDR1 MNHEY and CDR2 SMNVEV (reference sequence). This CDR3 region has 14 residues. The CDR3 DNA sequence: TGTGCCAGCAGTATGGTGGGCAGCAATCAGCCCCAGCATTTT. It encodes CASSMVGSNQPQHF.

This clone appeared a single time. The chain couples TRBV6-1 to TRBJ2-5; unclear D gene. Trimming cost V 4 bases and J 5 bases, with 14 bases left between them. This CDR3 contains 14 residues. Germline-derived CDR1 and CDR2 are MNHNS and SASEGT. In DNA form, the CDR3 reads TGTGCCAGCAGTGGACGCCGGGTCCCGGAGACCCAGTACTTC. It yields the protein CASSGRRVPETQYF.

This clone was seen a handful of times. The gene calls are TRBV11-2 and TRBJ1-1; D may be TRBD1 (5 bases). The germline V gene encodes CDR1 SGHAT and CDR2 FQNNGV. Trimming removed 3 bases from V and 0 bases from J, with 8 bases in between. The CDR3 totals 14 residues. CDR3 bases: TGTGCCAGCAGCTTCCTACAGGTGAACACTGAAGCTTTCTTT. This encodes CASSFLQVNTEAFF.

This clone was counted once. CDR3 coding DNA: TGTGCCACGCTCGATCCAACCGGGGAGCAGTACTTC. Its protein product is CATLDPTGEQYF. The chain recombines TRBV10-3 with TRBJ2-7; no firm D call. CDR1 and CDR2 (germline): ENHRY, SYGVKD. Trimming shortened V by 10 bases and J by 7 bases, and 17 bases separated the two germline ends. This CDR3 spans 12 amino acids.

The rearrangement uses TRBV9 and TRBJ1-5; D possibly corresponds to TRBD1 (5 bases). V lost 2 bases, J lost 4 bases, and 7 bases lay in between. The CDR3 consists of 13 residues. Germline V gene lookup returns CDR1 SGDLS and CDR2 YYNGEE. The CDR3 nucleotides read TGTGCCAGCAGCGTTGGGACTAATCAGCCCCAGCATTTT. Translation: CASSVGTNQPQHF.

J is TRBJ2-1 and V is TRBV14, with D perhaps TRBD1 (6 bases). With 0 bases removed from V and 7 bases from J, the gap between germline ends came to 7 bases. From germline, CDR1 is SGHDN and CDR2 FVKESK. This CDR3 contains 13 residues. In DNA, the CDR3 is TGTGCCAGCAGCCAAGACAGGGGAAATGAGCAGTTCTTC. This gives the protein CASSQDRGNEQFF.

This clone was recorded only once. V usage is TRBV7-8 and J usage is TRBJ1-6, with a possible D match to TRBD1 (5 bases). Trimming stripped 7 bases from V and 7 bases from J, with 17 bases between. Germline V gene lookup returns CDR1 SGHVS and CDR2 FQNEAQ. CDR3 length equals 15 residues. CDR3 nucleotides: TGTGCCAGCACGCCCAGAAAGGGGTGGAATTCACCCCTCCACTTT. It encodes CASTPRKGWNSPLHF.

The rearrangement uses TRBV2 and TRBJ1-1; 9 nucleotides line up with TRBD1. This CDR3 comprises 13 residues. Per the germline V gene, CDR1 is SNHLY and CDR2 is FYNNEI. V dropped 6 bases and J dropped 4; count of bases not matched to a gene: 3. CDR3 protein: CASRETGGTEAFF. CDR3 coding DNA: TGTGCCAGCAGAGAGACAGGGGGCACTGAAGCTTTCTTT.